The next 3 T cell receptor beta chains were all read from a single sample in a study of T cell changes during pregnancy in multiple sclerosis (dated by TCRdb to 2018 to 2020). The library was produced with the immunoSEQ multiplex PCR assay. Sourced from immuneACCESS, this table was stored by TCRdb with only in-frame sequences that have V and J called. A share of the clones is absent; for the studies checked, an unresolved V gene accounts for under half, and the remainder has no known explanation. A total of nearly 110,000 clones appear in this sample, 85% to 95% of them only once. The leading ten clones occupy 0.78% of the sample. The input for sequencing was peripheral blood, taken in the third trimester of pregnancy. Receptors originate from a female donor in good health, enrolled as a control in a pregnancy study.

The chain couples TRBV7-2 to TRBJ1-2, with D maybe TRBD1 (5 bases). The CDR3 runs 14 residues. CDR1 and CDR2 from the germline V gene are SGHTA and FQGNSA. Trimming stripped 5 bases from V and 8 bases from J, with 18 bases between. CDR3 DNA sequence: TGTGCCAGCAGCGTCAATCCCGGGGGTAGCGGCTACACCTTC. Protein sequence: CASSVNPGGSGYTF.

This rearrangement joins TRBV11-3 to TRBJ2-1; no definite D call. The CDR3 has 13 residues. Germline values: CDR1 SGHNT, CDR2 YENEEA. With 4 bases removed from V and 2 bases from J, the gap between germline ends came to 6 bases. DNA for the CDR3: TGTGCCAGCAGCTCCCCAACCTACAATGAGCAGTTCTTC. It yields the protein CASSSPTYNEQFF.

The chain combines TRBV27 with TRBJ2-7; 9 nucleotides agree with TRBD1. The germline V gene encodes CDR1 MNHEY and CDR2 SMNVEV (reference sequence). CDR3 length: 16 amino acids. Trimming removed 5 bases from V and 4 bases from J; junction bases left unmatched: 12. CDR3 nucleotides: TGTGCCAGCAGTCCGCACAGGGGGCAATTCGTATACGAGCAGTACTTC. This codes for CASSPHRGQFVYEQYF.